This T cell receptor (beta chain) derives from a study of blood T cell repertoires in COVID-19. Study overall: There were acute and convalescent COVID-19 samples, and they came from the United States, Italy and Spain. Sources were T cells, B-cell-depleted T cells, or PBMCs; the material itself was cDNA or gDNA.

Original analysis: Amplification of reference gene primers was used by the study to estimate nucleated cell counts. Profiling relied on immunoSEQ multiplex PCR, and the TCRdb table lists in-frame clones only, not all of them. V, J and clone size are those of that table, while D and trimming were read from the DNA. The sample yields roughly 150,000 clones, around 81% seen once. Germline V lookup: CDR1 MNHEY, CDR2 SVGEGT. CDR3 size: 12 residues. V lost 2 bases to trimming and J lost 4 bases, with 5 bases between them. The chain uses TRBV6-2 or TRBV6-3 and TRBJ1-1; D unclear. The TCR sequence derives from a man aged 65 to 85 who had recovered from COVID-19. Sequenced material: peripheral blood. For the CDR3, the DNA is TGTGCCAGCAGTTACGGAGGCACTGAAGCTTTCTTT. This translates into CASSYGGTEAFF.